The entry that follows covers one T cell receptor (beta chain) sequence. No antigen is known for it. The sample carries other DNA sequences with the same CDR3. The PCR made use of 60 Vbeta and 13 Jbeta primers. Under the authors' procedure: There were about 80 million unique TCR beta chains by a later count, and about 12 million of them were shared. Some clones are missing from TCRdb's copy, which holds only in-frame ones; the method was immunoSEQ multiplex PCR. V, J and clone size reflect that table, while D and trimming were determined from the DNA. The table for this sample gives 130,000 or so clones. CDR3 length: 16 residues. The germline V gene has CDR1 SGHRS and CDR2 YFSETQ. With 0 bases clipped from V and 4 bases from J, the junction kept 4 bases outside the gene matches. This record comes from a study of cytomegalovirus exposure and HLA in healthy donors. Study-level information: A data release that came early held tens of millions of unique TCRs from HLA-typed donors.

Study-level points and caveats: In a later analysis, an Asian-associated ancestry cluster reportedly showed fewer N-insertions than the roughly 700-donor mean. Later analysis identified 16,951 TCR beta sequences associated with HLA alleles, using a false discovery rate threshold of 0.05.

The TCR sequence derives from a woman younger than 35 in good health and CMV-seronegative. Sample: PBMCs. The chain has TRBV5-1 and TRBJ2-5; the match to TRBD2 covers 12 bases. The CDR3 loop reads CASSLGLAGVGETQYF. The CDR3 DNA reads as TGCGCCAGCAGCTTGGGACTAGCGGGAGTGGGAGAGACCCAGTACTTC.